The 16 T cell receptor beta chains below all came from one sample that was sequenced in a study of cytomegalovirus exposure and HLA in healthy donors. Sequencing was performed with immunoSEQ multiplex PCR; in TCRdb, only in-frame clones are kept and a portion is missing. Counted here are under 250,000 clones, over 75% occurring once; the ten biggest clones make up 12%. Source material: PBMCs. These receptors were collected from a man between 18 and 29 years old in good health and CMV-seropositive.

This chain joins TRBV6-5 and TRBJ2-1; 12 bases are a match to TRBD2. CDR3 length: 15 amino acids. Germline CDR1 reads MNHEY; CDR2 reads SVGAGI. J lost 4 bases, V lost 6 bases, and 4 bases had no gene match. The CDR3 DNA is TGTGCCAGCAGGCCACTAGCGGGAGGTTACAATGAGCAGTTCTTC. This encodes CASRPLAGGYNEQFF.

V is TRBV5-1 and J is TRBJ2-5, with D perhaps matching TRBD1 (6 bases). The CDR3 is 14 amino acids. V was cut by 1 base and J by 3 bases, with 10 bases left in between. Germline CDR1 is SGHRS and CDR2 is YFSETQ. The chain's CDR3 is CASSLQGTEETQYF. The CDR3 DNA reads TGCGCCAGCAGCTTGCAGGGGACGGAAGAGACCCAGTACTTC.

The chain uses TRBV5-8 and TRBJ1-4; 11 nucleotides align to TRBD1. This CDR3 is built from 14 residues. The trim removed 4 bases at V and 8 bases at J, leaving 4 bases unmatched. CDR1 and CDR2 from the germline V gene are SGHTS and YDEGEE. CDR3 in amino acids: CASSQGTGGEKLFF. As DNA, the CDR3 is TGTGCCAGCAGCCAAGGGACAGGGGGAGAAAAACTGTTTTTT.

This clone has more than one count but fewer than ten. The chain links TRBV6-1 to TRBJ1-2; D is uncertain. Germline CDR1 and CDR2: MNHNS and SASEGT. Trimming shortened V by 3 bases and J by 3 bases, and 8 bases separated the two germline ends. CDR3 length equals 13 residues. CDR3 sequence reads: CASSDPPDYGYTF. CDR3 nucleotides: TGTGCCAGCAGTGACCCTCCCGACTATGGCTACACCTTC.

V gene TRBV7-8 combines with J gene TRBJ2-7; the D is unclear. The CDR3 runs to 13 residues. Germline V gene sequence: CDR1 SGHVS, CDR2 FQNEAQ. Trimming removed 5 bases at V and 3 bases at J, with 11 bases between. CDR3 sequence reads: CASSQGIIYEQYF. CDR3 bases: TGTGCCAGCAGCCAAGGGATTATCTACGAGCAGTACTTC.

CDR3: CASSSRINQPQHF. DNA for the CDR3: TGTGCCAGCAGTTCTAGGATCAATCAGCCCCAGCATTTT. The chain uses TRBV27 and TRBJ1-5; unclear D gene. This CDR3 is 13 amino acids long. The ends were cut back, 4 bases at V and 3 bases at J, with 7 bases in the middle. Germline V gives CDR1 MNHEY, CDR2 SMNVEV (reference sequence).

The chain carries TRBV6-6 and TRBJ1-1; 8 bases are shared with TRBD1. The CDR3 is made up of 16 amino acids. Germline assignment: CDR1 MNHNY and CDR2 SVGAGI (reference sequence). Unmatched junction bases numbered 15, after V lost 7 bases and J lost 5 bases. The CDR3 nucleotides are TGTGCCAGCAACCCGAGACAGGGGTTGTTGAGGACTGAAGCTTTCTTT. Protein: CASNPRQGLLRTEAFF.

This chain joins TRBV19 and TRBJ2-7; weak D call: TRBD2 (5 bases). Trimming left V 1 base short and J 2 bases short, with 12 bases between. Germline CDR1 LNHDA, CDR2 SQIVND (reference sequence). This CDR3 is 15 amino acids long. CDR3 amino acids: CASSIAPMGAYEQYF. CDR3 coding DNA: TGTGCCAGTAGTATAGCCCCAATGGGAGCCTACGAGCAGTACTTC.

The gene calls are TRBV5-4 and TRBJ1-1; tentatively, D is TRBD1 (5 bases). Trimming pared 5 bases from V and 6 bases from J, leaving 20 bases between. The germline gives CDR1 SGHNT, CDR2 YYREEE (reference sequence). The CDR3 totals 15 residues. CDR3 nucleotide sequence: TGTGCCAGCAGATCCCGGGGGGTTGAGACGCCTGAAGCTTTCTTT. This encodes CASRSRGVETPEAFF.

V gene TRBV2 combines with J gene TRBJ2-1, with a tentative D call TRBD1 (6 bases). Per germline, CDR1 SNHLY and CDR2 FYNNEI. The CDR3 is 10 amino acids. Trimming removed 4 bases at V and 15 bases at J, with 10 bases between. CDR3 sequence (DNA): TGTGCCAGCAGTGTCCAACAGGGGTTCTTC. Residues: CASSVQQGFF.

The rearrangement uses TRBV30 and TRBJ2-7, with 8 nucleotides matching TRBD1. CDR1 and CDR2 from the germline V gene are GTSNPN and SVGIG (reference sequence). The CDR3 runs 13 residues. V lost 3 bases and J lost 2; bases outside the gene matches: 3. CDR3 sequence (DNA): TGTGCCTGGAGGAGGACAGGGACCTACGAGCAGTACTTC. This translates into CAWRRTGTYEQYF.

The chain combines TRBV4-2 with TRBJ1-5; D gene ambiguous. Trimming stripped 0 bases from V and 9 bases from J, with 15 bases between. Germline-derived CDR1 and CDR2 are LGHNA and YNFKEQ. There are 15 residues in the CDR3. CDR3 loop: CASSQDELPVRPQHF. The CDR3 nucleotides read TGTGCCAGCAGCCAAGATGAGCTTCCCGTACGGCCCCAGCATTTT.

This clone was seen more than once but under ten times. This rearrangement joins TRBV27 to TRBJ1-2; D not certain. CDR1 is MNHEY, CDR2 SMNVEV, per germline (reference sequence). V lost 5 bases and J 8 bases, leaving 21 bases between the germline ends. This CDR3 contains 15 residues. In nucleotides, the CDR3 is TGTGCCAGCAGTCCAACGAGGAGAACGCCGGGGGGCTACACCTTC. Encoded protein: CASSPTRRTPGGYTF.

This rearrangement joins TRBV25-1 to TRBJ1-5; 9 positions match TRBD1. The germline V gene has CDR1 MGHDK and CDR2 SYGVNS. This CDR3 spans 14 amino acids. Unmatched junction bases numbered 6, after V lost 4 bases and J lost 8 bases. The CDR3 DNA is TGTGCCAGCAGTGGGGGACAGGGAGTGAAGCCCCAGCATTTT. It yields the protein CASSGGQGVKPQHF.

The chain employs TRBV6-1 and TRBJ1-5; maybe TRBD1 (5 bases). Germline-derived CDR1 and CDR2 are MNHNS and SASEGT. This CDR3 contains 13 residues. The V end was cut by 10 bases, the J end by 4 bases, with 14 bases between. CDR3 bases: TGTGCCACCTCACCAAAGGGGAATCAGCCCCAGCATTTT. Residues: CATSPKGNQPQHF.

This chain links TRBV2 with TRBJ2-5; 10 nucleotides align to TRBD2. V dropped 7 bases and J dropped 0; count of bases not matched to a gene: 2. Germline assignment: CDR1 SNHLY and CDR2 FYNNEI. The CDR3 contains 14 residues. The CDR3: CASTGLADQETQYF. CDR3 nucleotide sequence: TGTGCCAGCACAGGACTAGCGGACCAAGAGACCCAGTACTTC.